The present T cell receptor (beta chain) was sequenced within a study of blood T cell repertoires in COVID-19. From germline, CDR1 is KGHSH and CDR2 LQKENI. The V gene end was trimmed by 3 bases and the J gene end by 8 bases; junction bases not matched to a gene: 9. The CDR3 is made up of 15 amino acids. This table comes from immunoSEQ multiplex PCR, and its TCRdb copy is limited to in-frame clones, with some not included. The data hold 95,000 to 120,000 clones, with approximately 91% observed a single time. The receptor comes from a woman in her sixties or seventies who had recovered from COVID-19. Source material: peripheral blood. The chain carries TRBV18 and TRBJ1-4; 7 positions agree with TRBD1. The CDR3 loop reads CASSPNGGQYEKLFF. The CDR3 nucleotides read TGTGCCAGCTCACCGAATGGGGGACAGTACGAAAAACTGTTTTTT.